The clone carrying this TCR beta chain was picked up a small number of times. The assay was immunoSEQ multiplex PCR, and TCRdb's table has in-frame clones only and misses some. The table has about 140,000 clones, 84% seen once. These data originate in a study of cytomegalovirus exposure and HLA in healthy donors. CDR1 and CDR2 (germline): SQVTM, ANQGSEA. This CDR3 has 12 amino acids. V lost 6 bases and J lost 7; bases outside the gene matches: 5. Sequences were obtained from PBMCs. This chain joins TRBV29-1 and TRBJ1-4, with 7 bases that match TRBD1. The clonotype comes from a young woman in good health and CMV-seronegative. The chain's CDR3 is CSVQGVGEKLFF. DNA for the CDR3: TGCAGCGTCCAGGGGGTCGGTGAAAAACTGTTTTTT.